This TCR beta chain was sequenced during a study of preoperative IRX-2 immunotherapy in early breast cancer. The table came from immunoSEQ multiplex PCR; TCRdb's copy has only in-frame clones and leaves some out. The data hold 25,000 to 30,000 clones, with approximately 80% observed a single time. V lost 0 bases, J lost 6 bases, and 17 bases lay in between. This CDR3 has 17 residues. Described treatment: preoperative locoregional IRX-2 cytokine immunotherapy. Patients received preoperative, locoregional IRX-2 cytokine immunotherapy in a phase Ib study. This specimen was collected from a patient treated with IRX-2 immunotherapy. The clonotype originates from a human donor with breast cancer. This chain joins TRBV6-7 and TRBJ2-2; D might be TRBD1 or TRBD2, each matching 5 bases. TRBV6-7 counts as an open reading frame of uncertain function. The CDR3 loop is CASSYSNKGRDPGELFF. The CDR3 DNA follows: TGTGCCAGCAGTTACTCGAATAAAGGTAGGGACCCCGGGGAGCTGTTTTTT.